These T cell receptor beta chains were read from a single sample in a study of T cell repertoires in cytomegalovirus infection. TCRdb redid the calling of the reads with MiXCR, one entry per CDR3 protein. The sample carries hundreds of thousands of distinct CDR3 sequences, about 28% recorded once. The antigens these receptors bind are not known. Sequences were derived from cultured PBMCs, sampled from culture after CMV antigen stimulation. The receptor set was obtained from a human donor in good health (CMV status not recorded). Some clones in this sample may be carry-over from other donors' samples. CDR3s include the opening cysteine and the closing phenylalanine or tryptophan. A D gene is named only where the DNA matches it firmly. Not all rows give a size; the values are once, few, many and, for expanded clones, a class.

J | length | V | D | size | CDR3 | DNA
TRBJ1-5 | 16 | TRBV19 | TRBD1 | few | CASSPPDRGANQPQHF | TGTGCCAGTAGTCCACCGGACAGGGGGGCGAACCAGCCCCAGCATTTT
TRBJ1-2 | 15 | TRBV3-1 | NA | NA | CASSQGGIANDGYTF | TGTGCCAGCAGCCAAGGAGGGATAGCAAATGATGGCTACACCTTC
TRBJ1-6 | 14 | TRBV7-8 | NA | many | CASSFQGYNSPLHF | TGTGCCAGCAGCTTCCAGGGGTATAATTCACCCCTCCACTTT
TRBJ2-7 | 13 | TRBV7-3 | NA | NA | CASSPDRWGEQYF | TGTGCCAGCAGCCCAGACCGCTGGGGCGAGCAGTACTTC
TRBJ2-3 | 15 | TRBV12-5 | NA | NA | CASAPRDRPTDTQYF | TGTGCTAGTGCCCCCCGTGACAGGCCAACAGATACGCAGTATTTT
TRBJ2-5 | 15 | TRBV20-1 | TRBD2 | few | CSASGLAGGLETQYF | TGCAGTGCTAGTGGACTAGCGGGGGGCCTTGAGACCCAGTACTTC
TRBJ2-2 | 16 | TRBV7-6 | NA | many | CASSSSYRKNTGELFF | TGTGCCAGCAGCTCAAGCTACAGGAAAAACACCGGGGAGCTGTTTTTT
TRBJ2-3 | 15 | TRBV9 | TRBD2 | NA | CASSGRAGGADTQYF | TGTGCCAGCAGCGGACGAGCGGGGGGGGCAGATACGCAGTATTTT
TRBJ2-3 | 18 | TRBV7-9 | NA | few | CASSPARVVFMSTDTQYF | TGTGCCAGCAGCCCAGCCAGAGTGGTCTTCATGAGCACAGATACGCAGTATTTT
TRBJ1-2 | 15 | TRBV7-8 | NA | NA | CASSPPRLANYGYTF | TGTGCCAGCAGCCCTCCCAGATTAGCTAACTATGGCTACACCTTC
TRBJ2-1 | 17 | TRBV20-1 | TRBD2 | NA | CSASGLVAGEIYNEQFF | TGCAGTGCCAGCGGACTAGTCGCGGGAGAAATCTACAATGAGCAGTTCTTC
TRBJ2-7 | 15 | TRBV7-3 | NA | few | CASSPARLDSYEQYF | TGTGCCAGCAGCCCCGCGAGACTAGATAGCTACGAGCAGTACTTC
TRBJ2-1 | 16 | TRBV6-6 | TRBD2 | NA | CASTVTTSGTYNEQFF | TGTGCCAGCACCGTAACGACTAGCGGGACTTACAATGAGCAGTTCTTC
TRBJ1-1 | 13 | TRBV25-1 | NA | NA | CASRTEVNTEAFF | TGTGCCAGCAGGACCGAGGTGAACACTGAAGCTTTCTTT
TRBJ2-7 | 14 | TRBV6-1 | TRBD2 | NA | CASRNREGAYEQYF | TGTGCCAGCCGTAACCGGGAGGGGGCCTACGAGCAGTACTTC
TRBJ1-4 | 15 | TRBV30 | TRBD1 | NA | CAWSARTGQGEKLFF | TGTGCCTGGAGTGCTCGGACAGGTCAGGGAGAAAAACTGTTTTTT
TRBJ2-7 | 14 | TRBV7-2 | TRBD1 | few | CASSLLQGAYEQYF | TGTGCCAGCAGCCTTTTACAGGGGGCCTACGAGCAGTACTTC
TRBJ1-5 | 15 | TRBV7-2 | NA | few | CASSRGVGDNQPQHF | TGTGCCAGCAGCAGGGGGGTAGGGGACAATCAGCCCCAGCATTTT
TRBJ2-3 | 16 | TRBV5-1 | NA | few | CASSRLTGDTTDTQYF | TGCGCCAGCAGCCGACTGACAGGTGACACCACAGATACGCAGTATTTT
TRBJ1-2 | 14 | TRBV9 | NA | few | CASSVSQGTYGYTF | TGTGCCAGCAGCGTCAGTCAGGGGACCTATGGCTACACCTTC
TRBJ1-1 | 16 | TRBV7-8 | NA | few | CASSLAPRGPITEAFF | TGTGCCAGCAGCTTAGCGCCCCGGGGTCCGATCACTGAAGCTTTCTTT
TRBJ1-1 | 14 | TRBV6-1 | NA | NA | CASTIGTRSTEAFF | TGTGCCAGCACTATTGGGACCCGAAGCACTGAAGCTTTCTTT
TRBJ1-2 | 15 | TRBV2 | NA | few | CASSRVLGSNYGYTF | TGTGCCAGCAGTCGTGTCTTGGGGTCCAACTATGGCTACACCTTC
TRBJ2-7 | 11 | TRBV25-1 | NA | NA | CASSQSREQYF | TGTGCCAGCAGCCAGTCAAGGGAGCAGTACTTC
TRBJ2-3 | 19 | TRBV7-6 | NA | few | CASSLDVALGLSYTDTQYF | TGTGCCAGCAGCTTAGACGTAGCCCTCGGACTATCCTACACAGATACGCAGTATTTT
TRBJ1-3 | 18 | TRBV7-2 | NA | many | CASSSTGTLSSSGNTIYF | TGTGCCAGCAGCTCGACCGGGACCCTCTCGAGTTCTGGAAACACCATATATTTT
TRBJ2-7 | 20 | TRBV27 | TRBD2 | NA | CASRPGRVILGNPPSGEQYF | TGTGCCAGTAGACCGGGGAGGGTAATATTAGGGAATCCCCCATCGGGCGAGCAGTACTTC
TRBJ1-2 | 15 | TRBV6-6 | NA | few | CASSPHRDGNYGYTF | TGTGCCAGCAGTCCCCACCGGGACGGAAACTATGGCTACACCTTC
TRBJ1-1 | 12 | TRBV7-9 | NA | few | CASGTRESEAFF | TGTGCCAGCGGAACCCGGGAATCTGAAGCTTTCTTT
TRBJ2-5 | 13 | TRBV29-1 | NA | once | CSVEVGVGETQYF | TGCAGCGTTGAAGTCGGGGTAGGAGAGACCCAGTACTTC
TRBJ1-4 | 15 | TRBV5-1 | NA | NA | CASSLDGETNEKLFF | TGCGCCAGCAGCTTGGATGGGGAAACTAATGAAAAACTGTTTTTT
TRBJ1-1 | 16 | TRBV4-3 | NA | NA | CASSQDWAGSLSKAFF | TGCGCCAGCAGCCAAGATTGGGCAGGCTCCTTGTCCAAAGCTTTCTTT
TRBJ1-6 | 14 | TRBV19 | TRBD1 | NA | CASSYWTGNSPLHF | TGTGCCAGTAGTTATTGGACAGGGAATTCACCCCTCCACTTT
TRBJ1-1 | 13 | TRBV6-5 | NA | NA | CASSRVWGTEAFF | TGTGCCAGCAGTCGGGTGTGGGGCACTGAAGCTTTCTTT
TRBJ1-1 | 16 | TRBV27 | NA | NA | CASSPTGRESDTEAFF | TGTGCCAGCAGTCCCACCGGGAGGGAATCGGACACTGAAGCTTTCTTT
TRBJ1-1 | 14 | TRBV11-2 | NA | many | CASSFGGLNTEAFF | TGTGCCAGCAGCTTTGGGGGTCTGAACACTGAAGCTTTCTTT
TRBJ2-5 | 15 | TRBV11-3 | NA | NA | CASTYPPDGLRTQYF | TGTGCCAGCACCTACCCGCCGGACGGCCTAAGGACCCAGTACTTC
TRBJ2-7 | 12 | TRBV7-2 | NA | few | CASSLVDYEQYF | TGTGCCAGCAGCTTAGTTGATTACGAGCAGTACTTC
TRBJ2-1 | 13 | TRBV10-3 | TRBD1 | NA | CAIKQGADNEQFF | TGTGCCATCAAACAGGGGGCCGACAATGAGCAGTTCTTC